The T cell receptor (beta chain) described here comes from a study of blood T cells in healthy people across ages. Study-level findings and limits: Researchers said unsorted PBMCs prevented a conclusive naive versus antigen-experienced comparison. Those diversity estimates obtained from one million T cells were thought to be underestimates.

The germline CDR1 and CDR2 sequences are SGHAT and FQNNGV. CDR3 length equals 13 residues. Concerning this clonotype itself: Its antigen is unidentified. A junction boundary mismatches the germline segment, possibly from a read error.

The second PCR ran about 6 to 11 cycles with a sample-barcoded 5' primer and J-beta primers. TCRdb used MiXCR to reprocess the 5' RACE reads, holding one entry per CDR3 protein. The data hold 650,000 to 950,000 distinct CDR3 sequences, with under 55% observed a single time. The rearrangement links TRBV11-2 to TRBJ2-6; D is uncertain. Sequencing was done on a sample of blood. The clonotype comes from a man in his sixties in good health. CDR3 region: CAGRISGANVLTF. The DNA of the CDR3 is TGTGCCGGCAGAATCTCTGGGGCCAACGTCCTGACTTTC.